The following is a T cell receptor beta chain sequence with its context. It was version v3.0 of the immunoSEQ assay that was run at survey level. Assay: immunoSEQ multiplex PCR; the TCRdb copy retains only in-frame clones and omits some. In the table there are tens of thousands of clones, approximately 84% of which are singletons. This entry comes from a study of long-term antiretroviral therapy in people with HIV. V shed 6 bases and J 3 bases; nucleotides not matched to a gene: 6. Germline V lookup: CDR1 SGHDN, CDR2 FVKESK. The CDR3 runs 16 residues. The chain uses TRBV14 and TRBJ2-2; 11 bases are a match to TRBD2. This clonotype was obtained from a man in his late teens or twenties with HIV. The source material was unsorted PBMCs, sampled 0.5 years after starting antiretroviral therapy. CDR3 loop: CASSSGLAVHTGELFF. The CDR3 bases are TGTGCCAGCAGTTCGGGACTAGCGGTTCACACCGGGGAGCTGTTTTTT.